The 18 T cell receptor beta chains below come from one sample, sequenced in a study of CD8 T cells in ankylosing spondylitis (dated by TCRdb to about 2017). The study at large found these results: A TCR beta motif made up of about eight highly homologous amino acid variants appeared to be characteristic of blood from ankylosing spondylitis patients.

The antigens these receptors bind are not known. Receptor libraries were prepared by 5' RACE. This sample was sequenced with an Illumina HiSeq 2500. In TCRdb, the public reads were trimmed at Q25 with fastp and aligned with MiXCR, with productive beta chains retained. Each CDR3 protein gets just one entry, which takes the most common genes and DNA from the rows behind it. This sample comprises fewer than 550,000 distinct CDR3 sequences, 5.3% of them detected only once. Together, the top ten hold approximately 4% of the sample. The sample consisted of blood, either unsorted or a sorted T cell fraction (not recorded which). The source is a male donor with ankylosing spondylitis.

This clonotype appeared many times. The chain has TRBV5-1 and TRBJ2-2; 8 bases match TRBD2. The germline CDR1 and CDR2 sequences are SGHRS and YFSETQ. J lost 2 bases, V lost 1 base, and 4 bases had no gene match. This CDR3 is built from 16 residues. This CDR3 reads CASSLLAGANTGELFF. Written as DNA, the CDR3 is TGCGCCAGCAGCTTGCTAGCGGGCGCCAACACCGGGGAGCTGTTTTTT.

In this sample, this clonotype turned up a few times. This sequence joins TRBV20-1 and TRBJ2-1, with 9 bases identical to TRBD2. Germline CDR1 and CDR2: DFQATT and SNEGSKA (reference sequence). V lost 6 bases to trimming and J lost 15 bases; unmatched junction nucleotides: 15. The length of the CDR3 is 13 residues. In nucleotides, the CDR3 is TGCAGTGCCGCAGGGACTAGCTCCGGTCTGCCGTTCTTC. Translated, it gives CSAAGTSSGLPFF.

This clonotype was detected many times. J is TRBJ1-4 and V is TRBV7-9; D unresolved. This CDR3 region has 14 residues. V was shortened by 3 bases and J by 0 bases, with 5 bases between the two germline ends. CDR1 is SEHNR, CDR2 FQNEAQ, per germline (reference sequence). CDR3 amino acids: CASSLGSTNEKLFF. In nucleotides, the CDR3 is TGTGCCAGCAGCTTGGGGTCAACTAATGAAAAACTGTTTTTT.

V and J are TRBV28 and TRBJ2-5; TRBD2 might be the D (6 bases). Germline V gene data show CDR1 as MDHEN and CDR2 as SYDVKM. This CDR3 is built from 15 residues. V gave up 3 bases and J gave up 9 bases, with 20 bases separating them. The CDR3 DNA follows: TGTGCCAGCAGTTTTCCCCCCGGGTCGGAGGGGCCCCAGTACTTC. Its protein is CASSFPPGSEGPQYF.

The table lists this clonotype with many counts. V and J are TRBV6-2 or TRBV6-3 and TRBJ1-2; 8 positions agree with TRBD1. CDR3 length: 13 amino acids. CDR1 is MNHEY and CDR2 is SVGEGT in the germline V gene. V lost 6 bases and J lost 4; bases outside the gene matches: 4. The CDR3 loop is CASRGTGVYGYTF. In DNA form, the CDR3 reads TGTGCCAGCAGAGGGACAGGCGTCTATGGCTACACCTTC.

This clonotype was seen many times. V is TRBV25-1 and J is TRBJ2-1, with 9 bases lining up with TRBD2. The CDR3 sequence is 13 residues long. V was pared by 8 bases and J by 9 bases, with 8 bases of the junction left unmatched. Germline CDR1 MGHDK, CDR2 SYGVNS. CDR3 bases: TGTGCCAGCGGGGTGGGTAGCGGGAGTGAGCAGTTCTTC. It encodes CASGVGSGSEQFF.

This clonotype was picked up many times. The CDR3 DNA reads TGTGCCAGCAGCTCCCTCCCGGGCGCAACTAATGAAAAACTGTTTTTT. This translates into CASSSLPGATNEKLFF. The V gene is TRBV27, the J gene TRBJ1-4; the D is unclear. The CDR3 spans 16 residues. The germline CDR1 and CDR2 sequences are MNHEY and SMNVEV (reference sequence). Trimming shortened V by 6 bases and J by 0 bases, and 14 bases separated the two germline ends.

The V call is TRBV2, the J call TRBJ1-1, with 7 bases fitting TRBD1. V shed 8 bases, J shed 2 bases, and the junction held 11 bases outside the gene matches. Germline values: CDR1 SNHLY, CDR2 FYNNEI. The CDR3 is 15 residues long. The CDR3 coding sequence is TGTGCCAGCTACCTTAGGGACAGTACCAACACTGAAGCTTTCTTT. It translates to CASYLRDSTNTEAFF. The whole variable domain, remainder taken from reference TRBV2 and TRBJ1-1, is EPEVTQTPSHQVTQMGQEVILRCVPISNHLYFYWYRQILGQKVEFLVSFYNNEISEKSEIFDDQFSVERPDGSNFTLKIRSTKLEDSAMYFCASYLRDSTNTEAFFGQGTRLTVV.

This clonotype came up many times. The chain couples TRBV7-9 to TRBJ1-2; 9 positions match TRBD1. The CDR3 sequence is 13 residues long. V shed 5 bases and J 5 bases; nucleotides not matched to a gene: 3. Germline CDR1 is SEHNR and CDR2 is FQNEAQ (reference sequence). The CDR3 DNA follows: TGTGCCAGCAGCATCGGGACAGGGTATGGCTACACCTTC. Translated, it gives CASSIGTGYGYTF.

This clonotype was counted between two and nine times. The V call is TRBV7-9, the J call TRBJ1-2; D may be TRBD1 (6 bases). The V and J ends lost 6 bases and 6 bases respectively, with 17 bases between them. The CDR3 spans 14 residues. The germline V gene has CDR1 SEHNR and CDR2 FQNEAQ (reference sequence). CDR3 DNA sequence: TGTGCCAGCAGAGACGGGGGGGCGAGGGATGGCTACACCTTC. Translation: CASRDGGARDGYTF. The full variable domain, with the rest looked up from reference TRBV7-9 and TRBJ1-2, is DTGVSQNPRHKITKRGQNVTFRCDPISEHNRLYWYRQTLGQGPEFLTYFQNEAQLEKSRLLSDRFSAERPKGSFSTLEIQRTEQGDSAMYLCASRDGGARDGYTFGSGTRLTVV.

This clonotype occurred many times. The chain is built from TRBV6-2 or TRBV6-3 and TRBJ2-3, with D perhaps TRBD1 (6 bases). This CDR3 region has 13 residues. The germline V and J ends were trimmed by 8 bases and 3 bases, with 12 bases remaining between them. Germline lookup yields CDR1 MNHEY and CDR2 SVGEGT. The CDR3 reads CASLQGRTDTQYF. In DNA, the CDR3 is TGTGCCAGCCTACAGGGTCGGACAGATACGCAGTATTTT.

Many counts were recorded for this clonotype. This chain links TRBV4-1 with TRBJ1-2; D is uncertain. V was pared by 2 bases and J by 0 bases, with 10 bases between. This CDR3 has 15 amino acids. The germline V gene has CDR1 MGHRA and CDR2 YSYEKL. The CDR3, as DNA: TGCGCCAGCAGCCAACCTACACTATCTAACTATGGCTACACCTTC. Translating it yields CASSQPTLSNYGYTF.

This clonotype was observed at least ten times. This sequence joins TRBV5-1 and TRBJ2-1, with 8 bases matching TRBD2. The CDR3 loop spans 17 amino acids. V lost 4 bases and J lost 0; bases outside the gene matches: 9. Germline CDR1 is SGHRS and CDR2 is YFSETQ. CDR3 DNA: TGCGCCAGCAGCCTAATCCCCGGGGGGGTCTCCTACAATGAGCAGTTCTTC. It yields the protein CASSLIPGGVSYNEQFF.

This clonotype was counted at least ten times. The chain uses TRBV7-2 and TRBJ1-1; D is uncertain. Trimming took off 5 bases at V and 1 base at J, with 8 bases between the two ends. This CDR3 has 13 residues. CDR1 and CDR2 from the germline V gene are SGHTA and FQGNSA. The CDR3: CASSPQQNTEAFF. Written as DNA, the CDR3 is TGTGCCAGCAGCCCACAGCAGAACACTGAAGCTTTCTTT. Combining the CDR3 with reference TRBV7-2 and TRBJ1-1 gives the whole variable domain GAGVSQSPSNKVTEKGKDVELRCDPISGHTALYWYRQSLGQGLEFLIYFQGNSAPDKSGLPSDRFSAERTGGSVSTLTIQRTQQEDSAVYLCASSPQQNTEAFFGQGTRLTVV.

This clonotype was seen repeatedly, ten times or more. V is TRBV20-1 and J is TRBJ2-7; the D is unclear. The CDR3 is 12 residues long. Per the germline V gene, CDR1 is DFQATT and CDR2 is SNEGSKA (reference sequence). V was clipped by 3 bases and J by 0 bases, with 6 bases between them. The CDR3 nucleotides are TGCAGTGCTAGTCGCGGCTCCTACGAGCAGTACTTC. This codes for CSASRGSYEQYF.

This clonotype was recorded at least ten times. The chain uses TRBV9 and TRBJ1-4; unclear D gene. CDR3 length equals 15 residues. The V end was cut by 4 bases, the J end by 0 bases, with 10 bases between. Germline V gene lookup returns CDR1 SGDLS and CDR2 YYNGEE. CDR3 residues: CASSSHGATNEKLFF. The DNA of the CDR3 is TGTGCCAGCAGCTCCCATGGAGCAACTAATGAAAAACTGTTTTTT.

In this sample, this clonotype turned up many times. The CDR3 protein is CASSYEGVPSTDTQYF. The CDR3 DNA reads TGCGCCAGCAGCTACGAGGGAGTGCCCAGCACAGATACGCAGTATTTT. This chain joins TRBV5-1 and TRBJ2-3; possibly TRBD2 for D (5 bases). This CDR3 comprises 16 residues. CDR1 is SGHRS and CDR2 is YFSETQ in the germline V gene. Trimming pared 3 bases from V and 0 bases from J, leaving 14 bases between.

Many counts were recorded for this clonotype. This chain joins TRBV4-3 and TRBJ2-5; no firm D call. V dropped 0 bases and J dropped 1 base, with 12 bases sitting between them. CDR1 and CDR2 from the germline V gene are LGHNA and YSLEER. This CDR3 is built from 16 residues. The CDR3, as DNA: TGCGCCAGCAGCCAAGATCCTGGAACTACCCAAGAGACCCAGTACTTC. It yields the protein CASSQDPGTTQETQYF.